This T cell receptor beta chain derives from a study of cytomegalovirus exposure and HLA in healthy donors. In the PCR, 60 Vbeta and 13 Jbeta primers were used. The table came from immunoSEQ multiplex PCR; TCRdb's copy has only in-frame clones and leaves some out. This table has 140,000 or so clones, roughly 79% appearing once. Germline CDR1 is SGHAT and CDR2 is FQNNGV. CDR3 size: 15 residues. Trimming shortened V by 1 base and J by 5 bases, and 13 bases separated the two germline ends. Sequences were obtained from PBMCs. This rearrangement joins TRBV11-2 to TRBJ2-3, with D possibly being TRBD2 (6 bases). The clonotype comes from a woman in her thirties in good health and CMV-seronegative. Written as DNA, the CDR3 is TGTGCCAGCAGCTTAGGGTACGGGGGTGGAGATACGCAGTATTTT. Protein sequence: CASSLGYGGGDTQYF.